Below, 15 T cell receptor beta chains from the same sample are listed, as sequenced in a study of T cell repertoires in cytomegalovirus infection. TCRdb ran MiXCR on the reads and lists one entry per CDR3 protein. The sample lists some 180,000 distinct CDR3 sequences; about a tenth were seen once. The material sequenced was PBMCs. The source is a human donor in good health (CMV status not recorded). Some clones in this sample may be carry-over from other donors' samples.

The table lists this clonotype with a few counts. This chain links TRBV14 with TRBJ1-2; no definite D call. This CDR3 spans 13 amino acids. The germline V gene has CDR1 SGHDN and CDR2 FVKESK. V lost 1 base and J lost 5, with 8 bases in between. The CDR3, as DNA: TGTGCCAGCAGCCAAGGGATCGGGTATGGCTACACCTTC. Its translation is CASSQGIGYGYTF.

This clonotype has ten or more counts. The chain recombines TRBV15 with TRBJ1-1; D not resolved. From germline, CDR1 is LNHNV and CDR2 YYDKDF (reference sequence). The V end was cut by 0 bases, the J end by 1 base, with 15 bases between. The CDR3 covers 17 residues. The CDR3 bases are TGTGCCACCAGCAGAGATCGCTCGCTCCACCCGAACACTGAAGCTTTCTTT. This translates into CATSRDRSLHPNTEAFF. Full variable domain (remainder filled in from reference TRBV15 and TRBJ1-1): DAMVIQNPRYQVTQFGKPVTLSCSQTLNHNVMYWYQQKSSQAPKLLFHYYDKDFNNEADTPDNFQSRRPNTSFCFLDIRSPGLGDTAMYLCATSRDRSLHPNTEAFFGQGTRLTVV.

V is TRBV12-3 or TRBV12-4 and J is TRBJ2-1; possible D gene TRBD2, 7 bases. The CDR3 spans 15 residues. Trimming left V 4 bases short and J 7 bases short, with 17 bases between. CDR3 in amino acids: CASSSRGGEWNEQFF. The DNA of the CDR3 is TGTGCCAGCAGTTCCAGAGGGGGGGAATGGAATGAGCAGTTCTTC.

This clonotype showed up many times. The chain employs TRBV28 and TRBJ1-2; 7 nucleotides align to TRBD1. Unmatched junction bases numbered 10, after V lost 3 bases and J lost 0 bases. The germline V gene has CDR1 MDHEN and CDR2 SYDVKM. The CDR3 has 17 residues. For the CDR3, the DNA is TGTGCCAGCAGTTTTCTTCTCAACAGGGGAGCTAACTATGGCTACACCTTC. It is translated as CASSFLLNRGANYGYTF.

This clonotype has a handful of counts. The chain uses TRBV10-3 and TRBJ1-2; D is uncertain. The V end lost 0 bases, the J end lost 2 bases, and 4 bases lay between the germline ends. Germline CDR1 ENHRY, CDR2 SYGVKD. The CDR3 is made up of 13 amino acids. CDR3 loop: CAISESGNYGYTF. CDR3 bases: TGTGCCATCAGTGAGTCCGGGAACTATGGCTACACCTTC.

This clonotype was observed at least ten times. This sequence joins TRBV4-3 and TRBJ1-1; D is unclear. This CDR3 contains 13 residues. The germline gives CDR1 LGHNA, CDR2 YSLEER. Trimming pared 0 bases from V and 5 bases from J, leaving 7 bases between. CDR3 nucleotides: TGCGCCAGCAGCCAAGAATGGAGGACTGAAGCTTTCTTT. It encodes CASSQEWRTEAFF.

This clonotype was picked up many times. The chain joins TRBV7-2 to TRBJ2-3; 7 bases line up with TRBD1. The CDR3 has 15 residues. V was clipped by 3 bases and J by 3 bases; unmatched bases: 6. Germline loops: CDR1 SGHTA, CDR2 FQGNSA. The CDR3 sequence: CASSFMRGRTDTQYF. CDR3 bases: TGTGCCAGCAGCTTCATGAGGGGGCGTACAGATACGCAGTATTTT. The full variable domain, in which reference TRBV7-2 and TRBJ2-3 provide the parts outside the CDR3, is GAGVSQSPSNKVTEKGKDVELRCDPISGHTALYWYRQSLGQGLEFLIYFQGNSAPDKSGLPSDRFSAERTGGSVSTLTIQRTQQEDSAVYLCASSFMRGRTDTQYFGPGTRLTVL.

The J gene is TRBJ1-1, the V gene TRBV24-1, with 9 bases aligning to TRBD1. CDR1 and CDR2 from the germline V gene are KGHDR and SFDVKD. CDR3 length: 17 amino acids. Trimming at V came to 7 bases and at J to 6 bases, leaving 17 bases not matched to a gene. CDR3 nucleotide sequence: TGTGCCACCAGCCGGCCCGCTTCCACAGGGGGCCCACCTGAAGCTTTCTTT. Translation gives CATSRPASTGGPPEAFF.

This clonotype appeared many times. J is TRBJ2-1 and V is TRBV7-6; D possibly corresponds to TRBD2 (6 bases). Germline-derived CDR1 and CDR2 are SGHVS and FNYEAQ. The V end was cut by 5 bases, the J end by 7 bases, with 12 bases between. This CDR3 is 13 amino acids long. The CDR3 DNA follows: TGTGCCAGCAGCGCCCGGGAGAGAAATGAGCAGTTCTTC. It codes for CASSARERNEQFF.

The chain recombines TRBV7-4 with TRBJ2-1; the match to TRBD1 covers 7 bases. Germline V CDR1 and CDR2: SGHVT, SQSDAQ. CDR3 length equals 16 residues. Germline trimming cut 5 bases from V and 3 bases from J; bases unmatched to any gene: 10. The CDR3: CASSLETGVIYNEQFF. The CDR3 DNA sequence: TGTGCCAGCAGCCTTGAAACAGGGGTTATCTACAATGAGCAGTTCTTC.

This clonotype was detected ten times or more. J is TRBJ2-7 and V is TRBV12-3 or TRBV12-4, with 9 bases that match TRBD2. Trimming took 3 bases from V and 3 from J; bases not matched to a gene: 6. The CDR3 length is 15 residues. The CDR3 DNA is TGTGCCAGCAGTTTCATCCGCGGGGGGGTCTACGAGCAGTACTTC. Translating it yields CASSFIRGGVYEQYF.

The chain employs TRBV19 and TRBJ1-1; 7 nucleotides align to TRBD1. The CDR3 is 14 amino acids. CDR1 and CDR2 from the germline V gene are LNHDA and SQIVND (reference sequence). The ends lost 4 bases at V and 1 base at J; junction bases unmatched: 3. The CDR3, as DNA: TGTGCCAGTAGTACCCGGACAGGGAACACTGAAGCTTTCTTT. Translating it yields CASSTRTGNTEAFF.

This clonotype was detected only a few times. The chain uses TRBV7-2 and TRBJ2-7; 8 nucleotides agree with TRBD2. The CDR3 length is 15 residues. V was pared by 5 bases and J by 1 base, with 7 bases of the junction left unmatched. Germline CDR1 SGHTA, CDR2 FQGNSA. CDR3 sequence reads: CASSRWASGSYEQYF. Written as DNA, the CDR3 is TGTGCCAGCAGCCGTTGGGCTAGCGGGTCCTACGAGCAGTACTTC.

The chain has TRBV27 and TRBJ1-1; the D gene is possibly TRBD1 (5 bases). Trimming stripped 6 bases from V and 6 bases from J, with 11 bases between. CDR3 length: 12 residues. Germline V lookup: CDR1 MNHEY, CDR2 SMNVEV (reference sequence). The CDR3 sequence is CASRSRGAEAFF. The CDR3 nucleotides are TGTGCCAGCAGGAGTCGGGGGGCTGAAGCTTTCTTT.

This clonotype was observed once. Since a much larger clone is just one base distant, this may be a read error. This chain joins TRBV7-2 and TRBJ1-1, with 10 bases identical to TRBD1. This CDR3 comprises 14 residues. The germline CDR1 and CDR2 sequences are SGHTA and FQGNSA. The CDR3 protein is CSSSLSGQGLEAFF. The CDR3 DNA follows: TGTTCCAGCAGCTTATCGGGACAGGGGTTGGAAGCTTTCTTT.